A selection of T cell receptor beta chains follows, all from one sample in a study of cytomegalovirus exposure and HLA in healthy donors. Sequencing was performed with immunoSEQ multiplex PCR; in TCRdb, only in-frame clones are kept and a portion is missing. The sample records 100,000 or so clones, approximately 69% being singletons. The sequencing input was PBMCs. These receptors came from a man under 40 in good health and CMV-seronegative. The CDR3 runs from the conserved cysteine through the conserved F or W. The order of the fields is D gene, clone size, J gene, V gene, CDR3 protein, CDR3 DNA. A D gene is named only where the DNA matches it firmly. Expanded clones are given a class, and other clones once, few, many or no size at all.

d_call: TRBD1; clone_size: .; j_call: TRBJ1-3; v_call: TRBV6-5; cdr3_aa: CASSWGQGAAGNTIYF; cdr3_nt: TGTGCCAGCAGTTGGGGACAGGGGGCTGCTGGAAACACCATATATTTT
d_call: .; clone_size: few; j_call: TRBJ1-5; v_call: TRBV28; cdr3_aa: CASRKQGSSNQPQHF; cdr3_nt: TGTGCCAGCAGGAAACAGGGTTCTAGCAATCAGCCCCAGCATTTT
d_call: .; clone_size: .; j_call: TRBJ1-2; v_call: TRBV11-2; cdr3_aa: CASSPGGGGLYGYTF; cdr3_nt: TGTGCCAGCAGCCCCGGAGGGGGGGGGCTCTATGGCTACACCTTC
d_call: TRBD2; clone_size: .; j_call: TRBJ2-5; v_call: TRBV2; cdr3_aa: CASKDQGLAKETQYF; cdr3_nt: TGTGCCAGCAAAGACCAGGGACTAGCCAAGGAGACCCAGTACTTC
d_call: .; clone_size: .; j_call: TRBJ2-1; v_call: TRBV5-1; cdr3_aa: CASSFSLREQFF; cdr3_nt: TGCGCCAGCAGCTTCTCCTTGAGGGAGCAGTTCTTC
d_call: .; clone_size: .; j_call: TRBJ2-7; v_call: TRBV5-1; cdr3_aa: CASCSGTVGSYEQYF; cdr3_nt: TGCGCCAGCTGCTCCGGGACTGTAGGCTCCTACGAGCAGTACTTC
d_call: .; clone_size: .; j_call: TRBJ2-3; v_call: TRBV6-6; cdr3_aa: CASRDEGGTDTQYF; cdr3_nt: TGTGCCAGCAGGGACGAAGGGGGCACAGATACGCAGTATTTT
d_call: .; clone_size: .; j_call: TRBJ1-1; v_call: TRBV7-9; cdr3_aa: CASSFGETEAFF; cdr3_nt: TGTGCCAGCAGCTTCGGAGAAACTGAAGCTTTCTTT
d_call: .; clone_size: .; j_call: TRBJ2-7; v_call: TRBV6-6; cdr3_aa: CASKLSYEQYF; cdr3_nt: TGTGCCAGCAAACTATCCTACGAGCAGTACTTC
d_call: .; clone_size: few; j_call: TRBJ2-5; v_call: TRBV6-5; cdr3_aa: CASSPSGRGETQYF; cdr3_nt: TGTGCCAGCAGCCCTTCGGGTCGCGGCGAGACCCAGTACTTC
d_call: .; clone_size: .; j_call: TRBJ2-4; v_call: TRBV7-2; cdr3_aa: CASSLKERGTFKNIQYF; cdr3_nt: TGTGCCAGCAGCTTAAAGGAAAGGGGTACTTTCAAAAACATTCAGTACTTC
d_call: TRBD1; clone_size: few; j_call: TRBJ1-1; v_call: TRBV5-1; cdr3_aa: CASSLETGAATEAFF; cdr3_nt: TGCGCCAGCAGCCTAGAGACAGGGGCGGCCACTGAAGCTTTCTTT
d_call: .; clone_size: .; j_call: TRBJ2-7; v_call: TRBV5-1; cdr3_aa: CASSLEQGFSYEQYF; cdr3_nt: TGCGCCAGCAGCTTGGAACAGGGCTTTTCCTACGAGCAGTACTTC
d_call: .; clone_size: few; j_call: TRBJ2-7; v_call: TRBV10-3; cdr3_aa: CAISESARSYEQYF; cdr3_nt: TGTGCCATCAGTGAGTCGGCCAGAAGCTACGAGCAGTACTTC
d_call: .; clone_size: once; j_call: TRBJ1-1; v_call: TRBV4-1; cdr3_aa: CASSQYSPNTEAFF; cdr3_nt: TGCGCCAGCAGCCAATACAGCCCAAACACTGAAGCTTTCTTT
d_call: TRBD1; clone_size: few; j_call: TRBJ1-1; v_call: TRBV6-1; cdr3_aa: CASSGTGSRAFF; cdr3_nt: TGTGCCAGCAGTGGGACAGGGTCAAGAGCTTTCTTT
d_call: .; clone_size: .; j_call: TRBJ1-1; v_call: TRBV6-6; cdr3_aa: CASSYSNGIGTEAFF; cdr3_nt: TGTGCCAGCAGTTACTCTAACGGGATCGGCACTGAAGCTTTCTTT
d_call: .; clone_size: once; j_call: TRBJ2-7; v_call: TRBV2; cdr3_aa: CASKTGSSYEQYF; cdr3_nt: TGTGCCAGCAAAACAGGGAGCTCCTACGAGCAGTACTTC
d_call: TRBD1; clone_size: .; j_call: TRBJ2-1; v_call: TRBV2; cdr3_aa: CASSLTGGSYNEQFF; cdr3_nt: TGTGCCAGCAGTCTAACAGGGGGTTCCTACAATGAGCAGTTCTTC
d_call: TRBD2; clone_size: .; j_call: TRBJ2-1; v_call: TRBV27; cdr3_aa: CASSLAITSGALWGSYNEQFF; cdr3_nt: TGTGCCAGCAGTCTAGCCATTACTAGCGGCGCCCTGTGGGGCTCCTACAATGAGCAGTTCTTC
d_call: TRBD2; clone_size: .; j_call: TRBJ2-7; v_call: TRBV28; cdr3_aa: CASSLDPPQGLGEQYF; cdr3_nt: TGTGCCAGCAGTTTAGATCCCCCGCAGGGACTAGGCGAGCAGTACTTC
d_call: TRBD1; clone_size: once; j_call: TRBJ2-2; v_call: TRBV6-5; cdr3_aa: CASRNDRGNSGELFF; cdr3_nt: TGTGCCAGCAGAAACGACAGGGGGAATTCCGGGGAGCTGTTTTTT
d_call: .; clone_size: .; j_call: TRBJ2-6; v_call: TRBV6-1; cdr3_aa: CASRTGTSGANVLTF; cdr3_nt: TGTGCCAGCAGGACGGGTACCTCTGGGGCCAACGTCCTGACTTTC
d_call: .; clone_size: .; j_call: TRBJ2-4; v_call: TRBV7-2; cdr3_aa: CASSSGSQNIQYF; cdr3_nt: TGTGCCAGCAGCTCCGGGTCTCAAAACATTCAGTACTTC
d_call: TRBD2; clone_size: .; j_call: TRBJ2-7; v_call: TRBV4-2; cdr3_aa: CASSQAGERGSYEQYF; cdr3_nt: TGTGCCAGCAGCCAGGCCGGGGAGCGGGGCTCCTACGAGCAGTACTTC
d_call: .; clone_size: few; j_call: TRBJ1-2; v_call: TRBV19; cdr3_aa: CASSISGASARGYTF; cdr3_nt: TGTGCCAGTAGTATATCAGGGGCATCGGCGAGGGGCTACACCTTC
d_call: .; clone_size: once; j_call: TRBJ1-1; v_call: TRBV5-6; cdr3_aa: CASSSLELEAFF; cdr3_nt: TGTGCCAGCAGCTCCCTGGAGCTTGAAGCTTTCTTT
d_call: .; clone_size: .; j_call: TRBJ2-7; v_call: TRBV6-6; cdr3_aa: CASSTGGVGEQYF; cdr3_nt: TGTGCCAGCAGCACAGGGGGGGTCGGCGAGCAGTACTTC
d_call: .; clone_size: .; j_call: TRBJ1-2; v_call: TRBV7-9; cdr3_aa: CASSQDYRDGYTF; cdr3_nt: TGTGCCAGCAGCCAAGATTACAGGGATGGCTACACCTTC
d_call: TRBD1; clone_size: .; j_call: TRBJ1-2; v_call: TRBV15; cdr3_aa: CATSRDRDRGLGYGYTF; cdr3_nt: TGTGCCACCAGCAGAGATCGGGACAGGGGACTAGGCTATGGCTACACCTTC
d_call: .; clone_size: .; j_call: TRBJ1-2; v_call: TRBV7-9; cdr3_aa: CASSLQDGDYGYTF; cdr3_nt: TGTGCCAGCAGCTTGCAGGATGGCGACTATGGCTACACCTTC
d_call: .; clone_size: few; j_call: TRBJ2-2; v_call: TRBV10-2; cdr3_aa: CASSESKGQGTNTGELFF; cdr3_nt: TGCGCCAGCAGTGAGTCGAAGGGCCAGGGGACGAACACCGGGGAGCTGTTTTTT
d_call: .; clone_size: .; j_call: TRBJ1-3; v_call: TRBV7-2; cdr3_aa: CASSLVGGNTIYF; cdr3_nt: TGTGCCAGCAGCTTAGTTGGCGGAAACACCATATATTTT
d_call: TRBD2; clone_size: .; j_call: TRBJ2-2; v_call: TRBV7-3; cdr3_aa: CASSLGLANTGELFF; cdr3_nt: TGTGCCAGCAGCCTCGGACTAGCGAACACCGGGGAGCTGTTTTTT
d_call: TRBD1; clone_size: few; j_call: TRBJ2-5; v_call: TRBV9; cdr3_aa: CASSAEDRGPQETQYF; cdr3_nt: TGTGCCAGCAGCGCCGAGGATAGGGGGCCTCAAGAGACCCAGTACTTC
d_call: .; clone_size: .; j_call: TRBJ2-3; v_call: TRBV6-5; cdr3_aa: CASSLDWTATDTQYF; cdr3_nt: TGTGCCAGCAGCCTCGACTGGACTGCTACGGATACGCAGTATTTT
d_call: TRBD2; clone_size: once; j_call: TRBJ2-7; v_call: TRBV4-2; cdr3_aa: CASSQDRGGVVAYEQYF; cdr3_nt: TGTGCCAGCAGCCAAGATCGGGGAGGGGTTGTCGCCTACGAGCAGTACTTC
d_call: .; clone_size: .; j_call: TRBJ2-1; v_call: TRBV7-6; cdr3_aa: CASSLAVQGGDNEQFF; cdr3_nt: TGTGCCAGCAGCTTAGCTGTGCAGGGAGGAGACAATGAGCAGTTCTTC
d_call: .; clone_size: .; j_call: TRBJ2-7; v_call: TRBV11-3; cdr3_aa: CASSLSSDSYEQYF; cdr3_nt: TGTGCCAGCAGCTTAAGCAGCGACTCCTACGAGCAGTACTTC
d_call: .; clone_size: .; j_call: TRBJ1-1; v_call: TRBV7-8; cdr3_aa: CASSRTGNTEAFF; cdr3_nt: TGTGCCAGCAGCCGAACAGGGAACACTGAAGCTTTCTTT
d_call: TRBD1; clone_size: few; j_call: TRBJ1-1; v_call: TRBV9; cdr3_aa: CASSVGQGVTEAFF; cdr3_nt: TGTGCCAGCAGCGTAGGACAGGGGGTCACTGAAGCTTTCTTT
d_call: .; clone_size: .; j_call: TRBJ1-1; v_call: TRBV18; cdr3_aa: CASSPTEGTGRKAFF; cdr3_nt: TGTGCCAGCTCACCAACGGAGGGCACAGGTCGGAAAGCTTTCTTT
d_call: .; clone_size: .; j_call: TRBJ2-4; v_call: TRBV13; cdr3_aa: CASSLGQAKNIQYF; cdr3_nt: TGTGCCAGCAGCTTAGGCCAGGCCAAAAACATTCAGTACTTC
d_call: TRBD1; clone_size: .; j_call: TRBJ1-5; v_call: TRBV13; cdr3_aa: CASSLGRGPGRAQHF; cdr3_nt: TGTGCCAGCAGCTTAGGTAGGGGGCCAGGTCGGGCCCAGCATTTT
d_call: .; clone_size: .; j_call: TRBJ2-5; v_call: TRBV7-7; cdr3_aa: CASSSGGLGETQYF; cdr3_nt: TGTGCTAGCAGCTCCGGGGGGCTGGGGGAGACCCAGTACTTC